The following is a T cell receptor (beta chain) sequence with its context. Its matching antigen is unknown. Authors' methods: Quality scores were absent from the junction-only immunoSEQ sequences, so filtering differed. This table comes from immunoSEQ multiplex PCR, and its TCRdb copy is limited to in-frame clones, with some not included. V and J calls and clone size are copied from that table; D and trimming were computed from the DNA. The sample consists of over 2 million clones, approximately 95% of them appearing once. This sample stems from a study of shared clonotypes between healthy human individuals. Study conclusions and caveats: Rarefaction showed sorted-subset sequencing was incomplete despite large depth.

This CDR3 has 17 residues. V gave up 2 bases and J gave up 0 bases, with 15 bases separating them. CDR1 and CDR2 (germline): LGHNT, FRNRAP. Naive CD8 populations comprised CD45RO-negative cells positively selected for CCR7, excluding terminally differentiated effector memory CD45RA+ cells. The chain couples TRBV12-5 to TRBJ2-3, with D hard to call. This receptor was taken from a man between 18 and 29 years old in good health. The sample was naive CD8+ T cells sorted from blood. The CDR3 region is CASGLNPADPSTDTQYF. The CDR3 region has the DNA TGTGCTAGTGGTTTGAATCCCGCAGACCCTAGCACAGATACGCAGTATTTT.